This TCR beta chain was identified in a study of shared clonotypes between healthy human individuals. The assay was immunoSEQ multiplex PCR, and TCRdb's table has in-frame clones only and misses some. The sample has roughly 2 million clones, 90% to 95% seen once. The junction had 4 bases not matched to a gene; V was cut back by 6 bases and J by 0 bases. The length of the CDR3 is 16 residues. Germline V gives CDR1 SGHAT, CDR2 FQNNGV. The J gene is TRBJ1-6, the V gene TRBV11-2, with 8 positions matching TRBD1. Specimen: naive CD4+ T cells sorted from blood. The subset was: CD45RA+ positively selected. The receptor comes from a man between 18 and 35 years old in good health. Written as DNA, the CDR3 is TGTGCCAGCAGTCCAGACAGGGGCTCCTATAATTCACCCCTCCACTTT. Protein sequence: CASSPDRGSYNSPLHF.